This passage covers 32 T cell receptor beta chains from one sample sequenced in a study of blood T cell repertoires in COVID-19. TCRdb keeps only in-frame clones here, not all; method: immunoSEQ multiplex PCR. The sample includes under 250,000 clones, 84% of them seen just once. The sequencing sample was made of peripheral blood. These receptors all come from a woman between 40 and 55 years old who had recovered from COVID-19.

The rearrangement links TRBV3-1 (or the pseudogene TRBV3-2) to TRBJ2-7; D unresolved. Trimming pared 4 bases from V and 1 base from J, leaving 14 bases between. CDR3 size: 15 residues. Germline loops: CDR1 LGHDT, CDR2 YNNKEL (reference sequence). CDR3 sequence reads: CASSPSGSRSYEQYF. CDR3 coding DNA: TGTGCCAGCAGCCCCTCCGGGTCCCGTTCCTACGAGCAGTACTTC.

This sequence joins TRBV28 and TRBJ2-2, with TRBD1 matching 9 bases. The junction had 6 bases not matched to a gene; V was cut back by 2 bases and J by 5 bases. CDR1 is MDHEN and CDR2 is SYDVKM in the germline V gene. This CDR3 has 16 amino acids. CDR3 protein: CASSLPGQGRTGELFF. CDR3 coding DNA: TGTGCCAGCAGTTTACCGGGACAGGGAAGGACCGGGGAGCTGTTTTTT.

The J gene is TRBJ2-7, the V gene TRBV6-5, with D possibly TRBD2 on 5 matching bases. The CDR3 has 14 amino acids. The ends were cut back, 6 bases at V and 1 base at J, with 13 bases in the middle. Germline loops: CDR1 MNHEY, CDR2 SVGAGI. CDR3 protein: CASRGQDWSYEQYF. DNA of the CDR3: TGTGCCAGCAGAGGCCAGGACTGGTCCTACGAGCAGTACTTC.

The V and J genes are TRBV6-5 and TRBJ1-2, with 9 bases matching TRBD1. The V gene end was trimmed by 0 bases and the J gene end by 3 bases; junction bases not matched to a gene: 2. The length of the CDR3 is 15 residues. CDR1 and CDR2 (germline): MNHEY, SVGAGI. CDR3 in DNA: TGTGCCAGCAGTTACTCGAGGGACAGGGACTATGGCTACACCTTC. This codes for CASSYSRDRDYGYTF.

This clone was observed once. The chain uses TRBV28 and TRBJ1-1; D is unresolved. Per the germline V gene, CDR1 is MDHEN and CDR2 is SYDVKM. This CDR3 is 14 amino acids long. V was pared by 5 bases and J by 5 bases, with 15 bases between. CDR3 nucleotide sequence: TGTGCCAGCAGTGCTCGTCGGTTGAGGACTGAAGCTTTCTTT. It translates to CASSARRLRTEAFF. The whole variable domain, remainder taken from reference TRBV28 and TRBJ1-1, is DVKVTQSSRYLVKRTGEKVFLECVQDMDHENMFWYRQDPGLGLRLIYFSYDVKMKEKGDIPEGYSVSREKKERFSLILESASTNQTSMYLCASSARRLRTEAFFGQGTRLTVV.

This clone was counted only a few times. The chain uses TRBV15 and TRBJ2-7; D is perhaps TRBD1 (6 bases). The germline V gene has CDR1 LNHNV and CDR2 YYDKDF (reference sequence). Trimming shortened V by 2 bases and J by 0 bases, and 14 bases separated the two germline ends. The CDR3 is 16 amino acids. CDR3 amino acids: CATSRPGTGRSYEQYF. CDR3 DNA sequence: TGTGCCACCAGCAGACCCGGCACAGGGCGCTCCTACGAGCAGTACTTC.

The J gene is TRBJ1-3, the V gene TRBV5-4; D perhaps matches TRBD1 (5 bases). The CDR3 consists of 13 residues. The germline gives CDR1 SGHNT, CDR2 YYREEE (reference sequence). V was trimmed by 3 bases and J by 7 bases, leaving 11 bases between them. The CDR3 sequence is CASSSGLDNTIYF. The CDR3 nucleotides read TGTGCCAGCAGCTCAGGGTTGGACAACACCATATATTTT.

This rearrangement joins TRBV5-5 to TRBJ2-7, with TRBD1 matching over 7 bases. V lost 4 bases and J lost 5; bases outside the gene matches: 9. The germline V gene encodes CDR1 SGHKS and CDR2 YYEKEE (reference sequence). The CDR3 spans 14 residues. The CDR3 coding sequence is TGTGCCAGCAGCCCCACAGGGGTCCCCAACGAGCAGTACTTC. It codes for CASSPTGVPNEQYF.

V is TRBV10-3 and J is TRBJ1-3, with D tentatively TRBD1 (5 bases). There are 14 residues in the CDR3. V was clipped by 2 bases and J by 7 bases, with 12 bases between them. Germline CDR1 and CDR2: ENHRY and SYGVKD. The CDR3 here is CAISERGGDNTIYF. The CDR3 DNA reads as TGTGCCATCAGTGAGCGCGGGGGGGACAACACCATATATTTT.

The V call is TRBV30, the J call TRBJ1-3; 8 nucleotides agree with TRBD1. The CDR3 is 14 residues long. CDR1 is GTSNPN, CDR2 SVGIG, per germline (reference sequence). Unmatched junction bases numbered 6, after V lost 7 bases and J lost 1 base. As DNA, the CDR3 is TGTGCCTTTGACAGGGGAACTTCTGGAAACACCATATATTTT. Its translation: CAFDRGTSGNTIYF.

The chain couples TRBV5-1 to TRBJ2-2; TRBD1 matches 10 bases. The J segment lost 4 bases and the V segment lost 4 bases, leaving 4 bases of the junction unmatched. The CDR3 loop spans 15 amino acids. Germline V gene lookup returns CDR1 SGHRS and CDR2 YFSETQ. The CDR3 sequence: CASSRGQGITGELFF. The CDR3 DNA reads TGCGCCAGCAGCCGGGGACAGGGGATCACCGGGGAGCTGTTTTTT. Based on the CDR3 plus reference TRBV5-1 and TRBJ2-2, the full variable domain is KAGVTQTPRYLIKTRGQQVTLSCSPISGHRSVSWYQQTPGQGLQFLFEYFSETQRNKGNFPGRFSGRQFSNSRSEMNVSTLELGDSALYLCASSRGQGITGELFFGEGSRLTVL.

This chain connects TRBV4-1 to TRBJ1-5; weak D call: TRBD1 (6 bases). This CDR3 is 14 amino acids long. The germline CDR1 and CDR2 sequences are MGHRA and YSYEKL. V shed 4 bases and J shed 8 bases, with 15 bases lying between them. CDR3 in amino acids: CASSLGQNDEPQHF. For the CDR3, the DNA is TGCGCCAGCAGCCTCGGACAGAATGATGAGCCCCAGCATTTT.

This clone was picked up a small number of times. The V call is TRBV30, the J call TRBJ1-1; TRBD1 might be the D (6 bases). Germline V gene lookup returns CDR1 GTSNPN and CDR2 SVGIG (reference sequence). This CDR3 has 16 residues. V gave up 8 bases and J gave up 2 bases, with 24 bases separating them. As DNA, the CDR3 is TGTGCCGGATTACCCCGGGGGGGCGGGACCAACACTGAAGCTTTCTTT. It specifies CAGLPRGGGTNTEAFF.

This chain joins TRBV7-8 and TRBJ1-1; D remains ambiguous. The germline gives CDR1 SGHVS, CDR2 FQNEAQ. Trimming removed 5 bases from V and 1 base from J, with 8 bases in between. There are 13 residues in the CDR3. CDR3 coding DNA: TGTGCCAGCAGCCCGGTTGCGAACACTGAAGCTTTCTTT. Amino acids: CASSPVANTEAFF.

The chain recombines TRBV6-5 with TRBJ2-2; tentatively, D is TRBD2 (7 bases). Germline V gives CDR1 MNHEY, CDR2 SVGAGI. V shed 6 bases and J shed 7 bases, with 12 bases lying between them. CDR3 length: 13 amino acids. This CDR3 is CASRGGADGELFF. The CDR3, as DNA: TGTGCCAGCAGGGGGGGGGCAGACGGGGAGCTGTTTTTT.

This chain connects TRBV6-5 to TRBJ1-1; 8 nucleotides line up with TRBD1. CDR3 length: 15 residues. The V segment lost 1 base and the J segment 1 base; nucleotides outside the gene matches: 2. The V gene's germline CDR1 is MNHEY and CDR2 SVGAGI. This chain's CDR3 is CASSYLGQANTEAFF. CDR3 DNA sequence: TGTGCCAGCAGTTACTTGGGACAGGCGAACACTGAAGCTTTCTTT.

The rearrangement links TRBV6-5 to TRBJ1-1; 8 bases match TRBD1. The length of the CDR3 is 15 residues. Trimming cost V 6 bases and J 1 base; bases outside gene matches: 7. The germline V gene encodes CDR1 MNHEY and CDR2 SVGAGI. The CDR3 loop reads CASSHRQGKNTEAFF. For the CDR3, the DNA is TGTGCCAGCAGCCATAGACAGGGGAAGAACACTGAAGCTTTCTTT.

V is TRBV5-6 and J is TRBJ1-5; D possibly corresponds to TRBD1 (5 bases). The CDR3 contains 14 residues. Germline lookup yields CDR1 SGHDT and CDR2 YYEEEE. With 2 bases removed from V and 7 bases from J, the gap between germline ends came to 13 bases. CDR3 residues: CASSFWQGGQPQHF. In DNA form, the CDR3 reads TGTGCCAGCAGCTTTTGGCAGGGAGGCCAGCCCCAGCATTTT.

The CDR3 reads CAWDTGTEYTQYF. For the CDR3, the DNA is TGTGCCTGGGACACAGGGACAGAATATACGCAGTATTTT. The chain is built from TRBV30 and TRBJ2-3; 7 bases line up with TRBD1. Trimming at V came to 5 bases and at J to 7 bases, leaving 9 bases not matched to a gene. Germline CDR1 and CDR2: GTSNPN and SVGIG (reference sequence). This CDR3 is 13 amino acids long.

V is TRBV6-1 and J is TRBJ1-5; D not certain. This CDR3 is 14 amino acids long. Germline V gene lookup returns CDR1 MNHNS and CDR2 SASEGT. Trimming took off 3 bases at V and 5 bases at J, with 11 bases between the two ends. CDR3 amino acids: CASSDGPYDQPQHF. The CDR3 DNA reads as TGTGCCAGCAGTGACGGTCCTTACGATCAGCCCCAGCATTTT.

This clone was detected only a few times. The chain uses TRBV6-5 and TRBJ2-7; 7 bases fit TRBD2. V shed 5 bases, J shed 3 bases, and the junction held 7 bases outside the gene matches. CDR1 is MNHEY, CDR2 SVGAGI, per germline. This CDR3 spans 14 amino acids. The CDR3 nucleotides are TGTGCCAGCAGTAGAACCGGGACTAACTACGAGCAGTACTTC. Its protein is CASSRTGTNYEQYF.

This rearrangement joins TRBV4-1 to TRBJ2-3; 7 bases match TRBD1. The CDR3 has 14 residues. J was trimmed by 3 bases and V by 4 bases; bases with no gene match: 4. In germline, CDR1 is MGHRA, CDR2 YSYEKL. CDR3 sequence reads: CASSLDRATDTQYF. In DNA, the CDR3 is TGCGCCAGCAGCCTCGACAGGGCAACAGATACGCAGTATTTT.

J is TRBJ1-1 and V is TRBV27, with 10 bases aligning to TRBD1. Germline V gene lookup returns CDR1 MNHEY and CDR2 SMNVEV (reference sequence). Losses at the gene ends were 5 bases for V and 11 bases for J; bases not matched to a gene: 8. The CDR3 sequence is 13 residues long. CDR3 region: CASSPTRDRGAFF. The CDR3 DNA reads as TGTGCCAGCAGTCCAACCCGGGACAGGGGCGCTTTCTTT.

The V and J genes are TRBV7-9 and TRBJ2-1; tentative D call: TRBD1 (6 bases). This CDR3 comprises 13 residues. V was pared by 2 bases and J by 12 bases, with 14 bases between. CDR1 SEHNR and CDR2 FQNEAQ come from the germline V gene (reference sequence). The CDR3 nucleotides read TGTGCCAGCAGCTTAAAAGGACTCAGGGGGCAGTTCTTC. As protein: CASSLKGLRGQFF.

This chain connects TRBV9 to TRBJ2-5; 10 nucleotides agree with TRBD1. The V segment lost 5 bases and the J segment 2 bases; nucleotides outside the gene matches: 6. Germline V gene lookup returns CDR1 SGDLS and CDR2 YYNGEE. This CDR3 is built from 15 residues. The CDR3 spells CASSRQGAGQETQYF. DNA for the CDR3: TGTGCCAGCAGTCGACAGGGGGCTGGGCAAGAGACCCAGTACTTC.

The V and J genes are TRBV18 and TRBJ2-5; TRBD1 matches at 7 bases. V was clipped by 5 bases and J by 2 bases; unmatched bases: 8. The CDR3 consists of 15 residues. CDR1 and CDR2 (germline): KGHSH, LQKENI. In DNA form, the CDR3 reads TGTGCCAGCTCATCATTCCGGGACAGACAAGAGACCCAGTACTTC. Translation: CASSSFRDRQETQYF.

This CDR3 reads CATSDRTLRYGYTF. DNA of the CDR3: TGTGCCACCAGTGACCGCACACTACGCTATGGCTACACCTTC. The V and J genes are TRBV24-1 and TRBJ1-2; D is undetermined. This CDR3 comprises 14 residues. Germline values: CDR1 KGHDR, CDR2 SFDVKD. The V end was cut by 4 bases, the J end by 4 bases, with 12 bases between.

The chain uses TRBV4-1 and TRBJ1-3, with D perhaps matching TRBD1 (6 bases). The CDR3 spans 19 residues. Deletions cut 3 bases from V and 2 bases from J, with 23 bases between. The germline V gene encodes CDR1 MGHRA and CDR2 YSYEKL. This CDR3 is CASSQWTATYLGTGNTIYF. The CDR3 nucleotides read TGCGCCAGCAGCCAGTGGACAGCGACTTACCTTGGAACTGGAAACACCATATATTTT.

This chain joins TRBV29-1 and TRBJ1-1, with 8 bases fitting TRBD1. This CDR3 region has 13 residues. V gave up 7 bases and J gave up 4 bases; unmatched junction bases: 8. Germline loops: CDR1 SQVTM, CDR2 ANQGSEA. CDR3 DNA: TGCAGCGCTCCTTCACAGGGGGGCACTGAAGCTTTCTTT. Its protein product is CSAPSQGGTEAFF.

This sequence joins TRBV28 and TRBJ2-7; unclear D gene. CDR3 length equals 13 residues. The ends were cut back, 8 bases at V and 3 bases at J, with 14 bases in the middle. The germline CDR1 and CDR2 sequences are MDHEN and SYDVKM. The CDR3 loop is CASRPPFSYEQYF. DNA of the CDR3: TGTGCCAGCCGTCCCCCTTTCAGCTACGAGCAGTACTTC.

The CDR3 DNA follows: TGTGCCACCAGTGAAACGACCCGGGGGCAAGAGACCCAGTACTTC. Protein sequence: CATSETTRGQETQYF. The genes are TRBV24-1 and TRBJ2-5; D is possibly TRBD2 (6 bases). The length of the CDR3 is 15 residues. The germline V gene encodes CDR1 KGHDR and CDR2 SFDVKD. With 4 bases removed from V and 2 bases from J, the gap between germline ends came to 13 bases.

The table lists this clone with a count of one. This chain uses TRBV5-1 with TRBJ1-1, with TRBD1 identical over 8 bases. This CDR3 comprises 16 residues. Germline lookup yields CDR1 SGHRS and CDR2 YFSETQ. Trimming at V came to 0 bases and at J to 1 base, leaving 5 bases not matched to a gene. The CDR3 loop is CASSLETGGWNTEAFF. The CDR3, as DNA: TGCGCCAGCAGCTTGGAAACAGGGGGGTGGAACACTGAAGCTTTCTTT.